The 6 T cell receptor beta chains reported below all come from one sample, sequenced in a study of blood T cell repertoires in COVID-19. Sequencing used immunoSEQ multiplex PCR; TCRdb keeps in-frame clones, though not all of them. The profile shows some 260,000 clones, 70% to 90% of them singletons. Sequenced sample: peripheral blood. Receptor source: a man aged 80 or over with acute or convalescent COVID-19.

The chain combines TRBV5-5 with TRBJ1-3, with D perhaps matching TRBD1 (5 bases). V was clipped by 2 bases and J by 2 bases, with 14 bases between them. The V gene's germline CDR1 is SGHKS and CDR2 YYEKEE (reference sequence). The CDR3 length is 16 residues. CDR3 DNA sequence: TGTGCCAGCAGCTTCGGTCAGGGTGTGACTGGAAACACCATATATTTT. Translating it yields CASSFGQGVTGNTIYF.

This chain connects TRBV3-1 (or the pseudogene TRBV3-2) to TRBJ1-6; TRBD1 might be the D (5 bases). Germline values: CDR1 LGHDT, CDR2 YNNKEL (reference sequence). The CDR3 runs to 20 residues. Trimming pared 1 base from V and 0 bases from J, leaving 19 bases between. CDR3 DNA sequence: TGTGCCAGCAGCCAAGCTTTGGGGCAGACCTCGAGCTCCTATAATTCACCCCTCCACTTT. It specifies CASSQALGQTSSSYNSPLHF.

The J gene is TRBJ2-1, the V gene TRBV7-9; TRBD2 aligns across 8 bases. Germline V gene data show CDR1 as SEHNR and CDR2 as FQNEAQ (reference sequence). This CDR3 has 16 residues. Germline trimming cut 7 bases from V and 0 bases from J; bases unmatched to any gene: 8. For the CDR3, the DNA is TGTGCCAGCAAAAGGGGAGCGGGGGCCTCCTACAATGAGCAGTTCTTC. This sequence encodes CASKRGAGASYNEQFF.

This clone has more than one count but fewer than ten. The chain has TRBV7-9 and TRBJ1-5, with TRBD1 matching 7 bases. The CDR3 sequence is 15 residues long. The junction had 2 bases not matched to a gene; V was cut back by 3 bases and J by 0 bases. Germline values: CDR1 SEHNR, CDR2 FQNEAQ (reference sequence). The CDR3 spells CASSLGQLSNQPQHF. CDR3 nucleotide sequence: TGTGCCAGCAGCTTGGGACAGCTTAGCAATCAGCCCCAGCATTTT.

The V and J genes are TRBV5-1 and TRBJ1-1; no firm D call. The germline V gene encodes CDR1 SGHRS and CDR2 YFSETQ. Trimming removed 7 bases from V and 4 bases from J, with 20 bases in between. The CDR3 runs to 15 residues. The CDR3 DNA reads TGCGCCAGCGCGGAGGGTAGAGTTGAGGGCACTGAAGCTTTCTTT. Translated: CASAEGRVEGTEAFF. The entire variable domain, with the rest obtained from reference TRBV5-1 and TRBJ1-1, is as follows: KAGVTQTPRYLIKTRGQQVTLSCSPISGHRSVSWYQQTPGQGLQFLFEYFSETQRNKGNFPGRFSGRQFSNSRSEMNVSTLELGDSALYLCASAEGRVEGTEAFFGQGTRLTVV.

The gene calls are TRBV28 and TRBJ2-7; D might be TRBD1 (6 bases). This CDR3 comprises 13 residues. Germline CDR1 reads MDHEN; CDR2 reads SYDVKM. The V and J ends lost 8 bases and 5 bases respectively, with 16 bases between them. The CDR3 nucleotides read TGTGCCAGCGTCCCGGGACAAGAAAACGAGCAGTACTTC. Translation gives CASVPGQENEQYF.